A selection of T cell receptor beta chains follows, all from one sample in a study of OX40 agonist ivuxolimab in advanced cancers. Clones were read by immunoSEQ multiplex PCR, and TCRdb kept only the in-frame ones, dropping some. The data show about 61,000 clones, over 80% seen once. The material was CD4+ or CD8+ T cells sorted from blood, obtained in a trial of the OX40 agonist ivuxolimab. The origin of the receptors is an adult with an advanced solid tumor such as melanoma, head and neck, liver or kidney cancer. Each CDR3 is given with its conserved first and last residue. Each record gives: clone size, V gene, D gene, J gene, CDR3 protein, CDR3 DNA. A D gene is named only where the DNA matches it firmly. Some rows mark clone size as missing; the rest say once, few, many or name a class of expanded clone.

clone size: -
V gene: TRBV6-1
D gene: -
J gene: TRBJ2-2
CDR3 protein: CASSELAGNTGELFF
CDR3 DNA: TGTGCCAGCAGTGAATTGGCGGGGAACACCGGGGAGCTGTTTTTT

clone size: -
V gene: TRBV5-1
D gene: -
J gene: TRBJ2-7
CDR3 protein: CASRGGPFYEQYF
CDR3 DNA: TGCGCCAGCCGAGGGGGTCCCTTTTACGAGCAGTACTTC

clone size: once
V gene: TRBV7-2
D gene: TRBD2
J gene: TRBJ2-7
CDR3 protein: CASSRNLAGTSPEQYF
CDR3 DNA: TGTGCCAGCAGCCGGAACCTAGCGGGGACTTCTCCCGAGCAGTACTTC

clone size: -
V gene: TRBV28
D gene: TRBD2
J gene: TRBJ2-1
CDR3 protein: CASSVTTSGSYNEQFF
CDR3 DNA: TGTGCCAGCAGTGTAACGACTAGCGGCTCCTACAATGAGCAGTTCTTC

clone size: -
V gene: TRBV18
D gene: -
J gene: TRBJ2-2
CDR3 protein: CASHQEITGELFF
CDR3 DNA: TGTGCCAGTCATCAGGAGATCACCGGGGAGCTGTTTTTT

clone size: -
V gene: TRBV18
D gene: TRBD2
J gene: TRBJ2-2
CDR3 protein: CASSLSLAGTPQGKLFF
CDR3 DNA: TGTGCCAGCTCCCTGTCACTAGCGGGCACCCCTCAAGGAAAGCTGTTTTTT

clone size: -
V gene: TRBV6-5
D gene: TRBD1
J gene: TRBJ1-1
CDR3 protein: CASSLQGRDTEAFF
CDR3 DNA: TGTGCCAGCAGCTTACAGGGGCGGGACACTGAAGCTTTCTTT

clone size: -
V gene: TRBV7-3
D gene: TRBD2
J gene: TRBJ2-3
CDR3 protein: CASSPREGTDTQYF
CDR3 DNA: TGTGCCAGCAGCCCCCGGGAGGGTACAGATACGCAGTATTTT

clone size: -
V gene: TRBV10-3
D gene: TRBD2
J gene: TRBJ2-1
CDR3 protein: CAISERASSGVYNEQFF
CDR3 DNA: TGTGCCATCAGTGAGCGAGCTTCTAGCGGGGTCTACAATGAGCAGTTCTTC

clone size: few
V gene: TRBV5-1
D gene: -
J gene: TRBJ1-5
CDR3 protein: CASSLDARPTWPQHF
CDR3 DNA: TGCGCCAGCAGCTTGGATGCCAGGCCCACATGGCCCCAGCATTTT

clone size: few
V gene: TRBV19
D gene: TRBD1
J gene: TRBJ2-7
CDR3 protein: CASSIRGSPSYEQYF
CDR3 DNA: TGTGCCAGTAGTATCAGGGGGTCCCCCTCCTACGAGCAGTACTTC

clone size: -
V gene: TRBV4-1
D gene: TRBD2
J gene: TRBJ2-7
CDR3 protein: CASSQAGGTYEQYF
CDR3 DNA: TGCGCCAGCAGCCAGGCGGGGGGGACCTACGAGCAGTACTTC

clone size: -
V gene: TRBV7-9
D gene: -
J gene: TRBJ1-1
CDR3 protein: CASGYVSTEAFF
CDR3 DNA: TGTGCCAGCGGCTACGTAAGCACTGAAGCTTTCTTT

clone size: -
V gene: TRBV15
D gene: -
J gene: TRBJ1-2
CDR3 protein: CATSRDAGAGYGYTF
CDR3 DNA: TGTGCCACCAGCAGAGATGCAGGGGCTGGATATGGCTACACCTTC

clone size: few
V gene: TRBV7-3
D gene: -
J gene: TRBJ1-5
CDR3 protein: CASSLVWEGNQPQHF
CDR3 DNA: TGTGCCAGCAGCTTAGTTTGGGAGGGAAATCAGCCCCAGCATTTT

clone size: few
V gene: TRBV28
D gene: -
J gene: TRBJ2-4
CDR3 protein: CASSSKGSQAKNIQYF
CDR3 DNA: TGTGCCAGCAGTTCAAAAGGAAGTCAAGCCAAAAACATTCAGTACTTC

clone size: -
V gene: TRBV28
D gene: -
J gene: TRBJ2-5
CDR3 protein: CATLGQPRAQYF
CDR3 DNA: TGTGCCACCTTAGGACAGCCGAGGGCCCAGTACTTC

clone size: -
V gene: TRBV7-2
D gene: TRBD1
J gene: TRBJ2-7
CDR3 protein: CASSVDRAYEQYF
CDR3 DNA: TGTGCCAGCAGCGTAGACAGGGCCTACGAGCAGTACTTC

clone size: -
V gene: TRBV29-1
D gene: -
J gene: TRBJ2-7
CDR3 protein: CSVVTESSYEQYF
CDR3 DNA: TGCAGCGTTGTAACAGAGAGCTCCTACGAGCAGTACTTC

clone size: -
V gene: TRBV7-2
D gene: -
J gene: TRBJ2-7
CDR3 protein: CASSLAPGVSYEQYF
CDR3 DNA: TGTGCCAGCAGCTTAGCACCAGGGGTAAGCTACGAGCAGTACTTC

clone size: -
V gene: TRBV7-3
D gene: -
J gene: TRBJ1-1
CDR3 protein: CASSLTRDTGRAFF
CDR3 DNA: TGTGCCAGCAGCTTAACCCGGGACACGGGTCGAGCTTTCTTT

clone size: -
V gene: TRBV29-1
D gene: -
J gene: TRBJ2-7
CDR3 protein: CSVEGGYEQYF
CDR3 DNA: TGCAGCGTCGAGGGCGGGTACGAGCAGTACTTC

clone size: once
V gene: TRBV19
D gene: -
J gene: TRBJ1-1
CDR3 protein: CASSISAATEAFF
CDR3 DNA: TGTGCCAGTAGTATATCCGCAGCCACTGAAGCTTTCTTT

clone size: -
V gene: TRBV18
D gene: TRBD1
J gene: TRBJ2-1
CDR3 protein: CASSPPGQGLGNEQFF
CDR3 DNA: TGTGCCAGCTCACCGCCGGGACAGGGGTTAGGCAATGAGCAGTTCTTC

clone size: -
V gene: TRBV6-6
D gene: -
J gene: TRBJ1-5
CDR3 protein: CASRGGVWGSNQPQHF
CDR3 DNA: TGTGCCAGCAGGGGAGGGGTATGGGGAAGCAATCAGCCCCAGCATTTT

clone size: -
V gene: TRBV28
D gene: -
J gene: TRBJ1-2
CDR3 protein: CASSGPGSGSYGYTF
CDR3 DNA: TGTGCCAGCAGTGGGCCCGGATCAGGGTCCTATGGCTACACCTTC

clone size: -
V gene: TRBV7-2
D gene: -
J gene: TRBJ1-1
CDR3 protein: CASSFSGSGASEAFF
CDR3 DNA: TGTGCCAGCAGCTTTTCGGGATCAGGAGCGTCTGAAGCTTTCTTT

clone size: -
V gene: TRBV27
D gene: TRBD2
J gene: TRBJ2-3
CDR3 protein: CASSLRTSGIDTQYF
CDR3 DNA: TGTGCCAGCAGTCTAAGGACTAGCGGGATAGATACGCAGTATTTT

clone size: -
V gene: TRBV27
D gene: -
J gene: TRBJ2-5
CDR3 protein: CASSFTSGTQYF
CDR3 DNA: TGTGCCAGCAGTTTCACCTCGGGGACCCAGTACTTC

clone size: -
V gene: TRBV6-5
D gene: -
J gene: TRBJ2-7
CDR3 protein: CASSSNSYEQYF
CDR3 DNA: TGTGCCAGCAGTTCCAATTCCTACGAGCAGTACTTC

clone size: -
V gene: TRBV5-5
D gene: TRBD1
J gene: TRBJ1-6
CDR3 protein: CASSWGTGGSSPLHF
CDR3 DNA: TGTGCCAGCAGCTGGGGGACAGGGGGGAGTTCACCCCTCCACTTT

clone size: -
V gene: TRBV6-1
D gene: -
J gene: TRBJ2-1
CDR3 protein: CASTRGQGRSNEQFF
CDR3 DNA: TGTGCCAGCACCCGCGGCCAGGGCCGCTCCAATGAGCAGTTCTTC

clone size: -
V gene: TRBV5-1
D gene: -
J gene: TRBJ1-6
CDR3 protein: CASSQGSIDSPLHF
CDR3 DNA: TGCGCCAGCAGCCAGGGGAGTATAGATTCACCCCTCCACTTT

clone size: -
V gene: TRBV19
D gene: TRBD1
J gene: TRBJ2-7
CDR3 protein: CASSTEDRGNPGEQYF
CDR3 DNA: TGTGCCAGTAGTACCGAGGACAGGGGGAACCCGGGCGAGCAGTACTTC

clone size: once
V gene: TRBV7-2
D gene: TRBD1
J gene: TRBJ1-1
CDR3 protein: CASSSQGTDTEAFF
CDR3 DNA: TGTGCCAGCAGCTCCCAGGGGACAGACACTGAAGCTTTCTTT

clone size: -
V gene: TRBV7-2
D gene: -
J gene: TRBJ1-1
CDR3 protein: CASSLGRDPTEAFF
CDR3 DNA: TGTGCCAGCAGCTTAGGCAGGGACCCCACTGAAGCTTTCTTT

clone size: medium-sized
V gene: TRBV29-1
D gene: -
J gene: TRBJ1-2
CDR3 protein: CSVEGGTEEYGYTF
CDR3 DNA: TGCAGCGTTGAAGGGGGGACGGAAGAATATGGCTACACCTTC

clone size: once
V gene: TRBV11-2
D gene: -
J gene: TRBJ2-3
CDR3 protein: CASSLSTDTQYF
CDR3 DNA: TGTGCCAGCAGCCTGAGCACAGATACGCAGTATTTT

clone size: -
V gene: TRBV6-5
D gene: TRBD1
J gene: TRBJ2-7
CDR3 protein: CASSYLQGAEQYF
CDR3 DNA: TGTGCCAGCAGTTACCTCCAGGGGGCCGAGCAGTACTTC

clone size: -
V gene: TRBV5-8
D gene: TRBD1
J gene: TRBJ1-2
CDR3 protein: CASSSGQGNGYTF
CDR3 DNA: TGTGCCAGCAGTTCCGGACAGGGGAATGGCTACACCTTC

clone size: -
V gene: TRBV5-1
D gene: -
J gene: TRBJ1-6
CDR3 protein: CASGSTSSYNSPLHF
CDR3 DNA: TGCGCCAGCGGGTCGACGAGCTCCTATAATTCACCCCTCCACTTT

clone size: -
V gene: TRBV21-1
D gene: -
J gene: TRBJ1-2
CDR3 protein: CASSILPGGGYGYTF
CDR3 DNA: TGTGCCAGCAGCATCCTGCCAGGGGGCGGCTATGGCTACACCTTC

clone size: -
V gene: TRBV5-1
D gene: TRBD1
J gene: TRBJ1-5
CDR3 protein: CASSLDGRGHQPQHF
CDR3 DNA: TGCGCCAGCAGCTTGGATGGCAGGGGGCATCAGCCCCAGCATTTT

clone size: few
V gene: TRBV11-1
D gene: -
J gene: TRBJ1-3
CDR3 protein: CASSLGRSGNTIYF
CDR3 DNA: TGTGCCAGCAGCTTAGGAAGATCTGGAAACACCATATATTTT

clone size: -
V gene: TRBV7-6
D gene: -
J gene: TRBJ2-2
CDR3 protein: CASSLEQVPTGELFF
CDR3 DNA: TGTGCCAGCAGCTTAGAGCAGGTTCCCACCGGGGAGCTGTTTTTT

clone size: -
V gene: TRBV11-2
D gene: -
J gene: TRBJ2-5
CDR3 protein: CASSYYREGGTQYF
CDR3 DNA: TGTGCCAGCAGCTACTACAGGGAAGGTGGGACCCAGTACTTC

clone size: -
V gene: TRBV18
D gene: TRBD1
J gene: TRBJ2-5
CDR3 protein: CASSPLRQGAQETQYF
CDR3 DNA: TGTGCCAGCTCACCGCTCAGGCAGGGGGCCCAAGAGACCCAGTACTTC

clone size: -
V gene: TRBV10-3
D gene: -
J gene: TRBJ2-1
CDR3 protein: CAINPGLGGTNEQFF
CDR3 DNA: TGTGCCATCAACCCGGGGCTAGGGGGGACCAATGAGCAGTTCTTC

clone size: -
V gene: TRBV15
D gene: -
J gene: TRBJ2-1
CDR3 protein: CATSRDRGNYNEQFF
CDR3 DNA: TGTGCCACCAGCAGAGACAGGGGCAACTACAATGAGCAGTTCTTC

clone size: -
V gene: TRBV5-1
D gene: TRBD2
J gene: TRBJ2-5
CDR3 protein: CASSLARRGNAQETQYF
CDR3 DNA: TGCGCCAGCAGCTTGGCCCGGCGGGGGAACGCTCAAGAGACCCAGTACTTC

clone size: -
V gene: TRBV6-5
D gene: TRBD1
J gene: TRBJ1-4
CDR3 protein: CASSSARQGGEKLFF
CDR3 DNA: TGTGCCAGCAGCTCAGCCCGACAGGGGGGGGAAAAACTGTTTTTT

clone size: -
V gene: TRBV28
D gene: TRBD2
J gene: TRBJ2-5
CDR3 protein: CASSLAPGLSGETQYF
CDR3 DNA: TGTGCCAGCAGTTTAGCCCCGGGACTATCCGGGGAGACCCAGTACTTC

clone size: -
V gene: TRBV6-4
D gene: -
J gene: TRBJ2-7
CDR3 protein: CASSDVVGERYYEQYF
CDR3 DNA: TGTGCCAGCAGTGACGTGGTCGGGGAGAGGTACTACGAGCAGTACTTC

clone size: -
V gene: TRBV6-5
D gene: -
J gene: TRBJ1-5
CDR3 protein: CASSYGAGNQPQHF
CDR3 DNA: TGTGCCAGCAGTTACGGGGCAGGGAATCAGCCCCAGCATTTT

clone size: -
V gene: TRBV4-2
D gene: -
J gene: TRBJ2-3
CDR3 protein: CASSQGAGVLTDTQYF
CDR3 DNA: TGTGCCAGCAGCCAAGGGGCCGGGGTACTCACAGATACGCAGTATTTT

clone size: -
V gene: TRBV10-3
D gene: -
J gene: TRBJ2-7
CDR3 protein: CATREAYEQYF
CDR3 DNA: TGTGCCACAAGGGAAGCCTACGAGCAGTACTTC

clone size: -
V gene: TRBV11-1
D gene: TRBD2
J gene: TRBJ2-3
CDR3 protein: CASSLQRGGRNTQYF
CDR3 DNA: TGTGCCAGCAGCCTCCAGCGGGGGGGCCGGAATACGCAGTATTTT

clone size: -
V gene: TRBV27
D gene: -
J gene: TRBJ2-7
CDR3 protein: CASSLSGASYEQYF
CDR3 DNA: TGTGCCAGCAGTTTATCAGGGGCCTCCTACGAGCAGTACTTC